The 26 T cell receptor beta chains presented below share a single source sample, sequenced in a study of blood T cell repertoires in COVID-19. Some clones are missing from TCRdb's copy, which holds only in-frame ones; the method was immunoSEQ multiplex PCR. The table records roughly 100,000 clones, around nine tenths of them present only once. Material: peripheral blood. These receptors originate from a woman aged 50 to 60 in a cohort sampled during active COVID-19.

The V and J genes are TRBV19 and TRBJ1-5; maybe TRBD1 (6 bases). The CDR3 spans 14 residues. CDR1 and CDR2 (germline): LNHDA, SQIVND (reference sequence). Deletions cut 9 bases from V and 7 bases from J, with 19 bases between. The CDR3 sequence: CASEPDSRGQPQHF. The DNA for the CDR3 is TGTGCCAGCGAGCCCGATTCCAGGGGACAGCCCCAGCATTTT.

The chain uses TRBV12-3 or TRBV12-4 and TRBJ1-2; TRBD1 might be the D (5 bases). The ends were cut back, 3 bases at V and 4 bases at J, with 9 bases in the middle. This CDR3 has 13 amino acids. CDR3 protein: CASSLEGTYGYTF. The CDR3 DNA is TGTGCCAGCAGTTTGGAGGGGACCTATGGCTACACCTTC.

This clone was recorded once. The chain couples TRBV2 to TRBJ2-7; 10 bases fit TRBD2. The J segment lost 4 bases and the V segment lost 4 bases, leaving 4 bases of the junction unmatched. This CDR3 has 14 amino acids. Germline CDR1 reads SNHLY; CDR2 reads FYNNEI. The DNA of the CDR3 is TGTGCCAGCAGTGGGCGGACTAGCGGATACGAGCAGTACTTC. Protein: CASSGRTSGYEQYF.

The rearrangement links TRBV10-3 to TRBJ2-3; 10 positions agree with TRBD2. Germline V CDR1 and CDR2: ENHRY, SYGVKD. The CDR3 has 17 residues. The junction had 8 bases not matched to a gene; V was cut back by 4 bases and J by 1 base. This CDR3 is CAISVPWTSGGTDTQYF. The CDR3 DNA sequence: TGTGCCATCAGTGTCCCCTGGACTAGCGGAGGCACAGATACGCAGTATTTT.

The gene calls are TRBV6-2 or TRBV6-3 and TRBJ2-5, with D uncertain. This CDR3 contains 13 residues. With 2 bases removed from V and 7 bases from J, the gap between germline ends came to 11 bases. Germline assignment: CDR1 MNHEY and CDR2 SVGEGT. The CDR3 spells CASSYAAPSTQYF. CDR3 in DNA: TGTGCCAGCAGTTACGCGGCCCCATCGACCCAGTACTTC.

This clone came up once. The DNA for the CDR3 is TGTGCCAGCAGCTTAAGCCCAGCGGGGAACACCGGGGAGCTGTTTTTT. Its translation: CASSLSPAGNTGELFF. The chain uses TRBV7-3 and TRBJ2-2; D might be TRBD2 (6 bases). Trimming stripped 1 base from V and 1 base from J, with 10 bases between. Germline V gene lookup returns CDR1 SGHTA and CDR2 FQGTGA. The CDR3 contains 16 residues.

V and J are TRBV7-8 and TRBJ1-3; TRBD1 aligns across 8 bases. CDR3 size: 17 residues. The V gene end was trimmed by 2 bases and the J gene end by 3 bases; junction bases not matched to a gene: 9. Per the germline V gene, CDR1 is SGHVS and CDR2 is FQNEAQ. The CDR3 DNA reads TGTGCCAGCAGCTTACAAGGACAGGGAGTTTTTGGAAACACCATATATTTT. Protein: CASSLQGQGVFGNTIYF.

By proportion, this clone is medium-sized. This rearrangement joins TRBV27 to TRBJ2-7, with a possible D match to TRBD1 (6 bases). Germline assignment: CDR1 MNHEY and CDR2 SMNVEV (reference sequence). V was pared by 5 bases and J by 6 bases, with 11 bases between. CDR3 length: 12 residues. CDR3 nucleotide sequence: TGTGCCAGCAGTGGGGGCAGGCGCGAGCAGTACTTC. Its protein product is CASSGGRREQYF.

The rearrangement links TRBV7-3 to TRBJ2-3; TRBD2 agrees at 10 bases. Germline V gene sequence: CDR1 SGHTA, CDR2 FQGTGA. Trimming removed 2 bases from V and 3 bases from J; junction bases left unmatched: 2. The CDR3 consists of 15 residues. This CDR3 reads CASSLGLAETDTQYF. The CDR3 DNA sequence: TGTGCCAGCAGCTTAGGACTAGCGGAAACAGATACGCAGTATTTT.

There are a few counts of this clone. The V and J genes are TRBV19 and TRBJ1-6; D is possibly TRBD1 (6 bases). The CDR3 has 14 residues. V was shortened by 8 bases and J by 7 bases, with 15 bases between the two germline ends. Germline CDR1 reads LNHDA; CDR2 reads SQIVND (reference sequence). The CDR3 loop reads CASSPGVSNSPLHF. The CDR3 DNA sequence: TGTGCCAGTTCGCCAGGGGTGTCGAATTCACCCCTCCACTTT. The full variable domain, completed using reference TRBV19 and TRBJ1-6, is DGGITQSPKYLFRKEGQNVTLSCEQNLNHDAMYWYRQDPGQGLRLIYYSQIVNDFQKGDIAEGYSVSREKKESFPLTVTSAQKNPTAFYLCASSPGVSNSPLHFGNGTRLTVT.

J is TRBJ2-2 and V is TRBV21-1; TRBD2 is taken as the D call from the table, unchecked against the DNA. TRBV21-1 is a known pseudogene. CDR3 size: 10 residues. The CDR3 nucleotides are TGTGCCAGCCGGACCGGGGAGCTGTTTTTT. Amino acids: CASRTGELFF.

The V gene is TRBV28, the J gene TRBJ1-2; 8 nucleotides match TRBD1. Trimming removed 8 bases from V and 8 bases from J; junction bases left unmatched: 7. The CDR3 sequence is 12 residues long. Germline assignment: CDR1 MDHEN and CDR2 SYDVKM. The CDR3: CASGSTGVGYTF. The CDR3 nucleotides are TGTGCCAGCGGATCGACAGGGGTCGGCTACACCTTC.

V is TRBV12-5 and J is TRBJ2-2; 8 nucleotides agree with TRBD1. Unmatched junction bases numbered 7, after V lost 6 bases and J lost 7 bases. CDR3 length: 14 amino acids. Germline CDR1 reads LGHNT; CDR2 reads FRNRAP. The CDR3 reads CASGSQGAVGELFF. The DNA of the CDR3 is TGTGCTAGTGGATCCCAGGGGGCGGTCGGGGAGCTGTTTTTT.

The chain recombines TRBV10-3 with TRBJ2-7; maybe TRBD1 (6 bases). The germline V gene has CDR1 ENHRY and CDR2 SYGVKD. The CDR3 runs to 12 residues. Trimming took 6 bases from V and 2 from J, leaving 8 bases between them. CDR3 nucleotide sequence: TGTGCCATCAGCAGGGGTACCTACGAGCAGTACTTC. Translation: CAISRGTYEQYF.

The chain is built from TRBV7-8 and TRBJ1-2; D is undetermined. Germline V CDR1 and CDR2: SGHVS, FQNEAQ. The germline V and J ends were trimmed by 7 bases and 0 bases, with 15 bases remaining between them. The CDR3 is 15 residues long. The CDR3 DNA is TGTGCCAGCACCCAAGGAGGGATAGCTAACTATGGCTACACCTTC. The encoded protein is CASTQGGIANYGYTF.

The rearrangement links TRBV7-9 to TRBJ2-1, with 13 positions matching TRBD2. With 4 bases clipped from V and 5 bases from J, the junction kept 14 bases outside the gene matches. Germline lookup yields CDR1 SEHNR and CDR2 FQNEAQ (reference sequence). This CDR3 is built from 19 residues. CDR3 bases: TGTGCCAGCAGCTCCGGGACTAGCGGGACACCCAACCCAGACAATGAGCAGTTCTTC. Translating it yields CASSSGTSGTPNPDNEQFF.

The chain couples TRBV6-5 to TRBJ1-4, with a tentative D call TRBD1 (6 bases). This CDR3 is built from 15 residues. The germline V and J ends were trimmed by 5 bases and 3 bases, with 13 bases remaining between them. CDR1 is MNHEY, CDR2 SVGAGI, per germline. CDR3 sequence reads: CASSTQGFPNEKLFF. The DNA of the CDR3 is TGTGCCAGCAGTACACAGGGTTTCCCTAATGAAAAACTGTTTTTT.

The chain combines TRBV29-1 with TRBJ1-1; D perhaps matches TRBD1 (6 bases). This CDR3 spans 15 amino acids. CDR1 and CDR2 from the germline V gene are SQVTM and ANQGSEA. The V end was cut by 1 base, the J end by 1 base, with 13 bases between. The CDR3 is CSVEVRGATNTEAFF. Here the CDR3 DNA reads TGCAGCGTTGAAGTACGGGGGGCAACGAACACTGAAGCTTTCTTT.

This clone was picked up one time. The chain carries TRBV7-9 and TRBJ2-1; TRBD1 aligns across 8 bases. Trimming took 7 bases from V and 1 from J; bases not matched to a gene: 6. The CDR3 has 15 amino acids. The germline V gene encodes CDR1 SEHNR and CDR2 FQNEAQ (reference sequence). The CDR3 spells CASKNTGGSYNEQFF. The CDR3 DNA reads as TGTGCCAGCAAAAACACAGGGGGTTCCTACAATGAGCAGTTCTTC.

The chain carries TRBV2 and TRBJ1-5; 7 nucleotides line up with TRBD1. Trimming took 7 bases from V and 2 from J; bases not matched to a gene: 14. This CDR3 contains 17 residues. Germline CDR1 reads SNHLY; CDR2 reads FYNNEI. In nucleotides, the CDR3 is TGTGCCAGCAACTCGGTGGAGGGGGCGTCTGGCAATCAGCCCCAGCATTTT. Translation: CASNSVEGASGNQPQHF.

The chain joins TRBV19 to TRBJ2-3; no clear D gene. V was clipped by 1 base and J by 4 bases, with 9 bases between them. This CDR3 has 14 residues. Germline V gene lookup returns CDR1 LNHDA and CDR2 SQIVND (reference sequence). CDR3: CASSIASTSDTQYF. The CDR3 coding sequence is TGTGCCAGTAGTATAGCATCGACTTCAGATACGCAGTATTTT.

The chain recombines TRBV5-6 with TRBJ1-5; possibly TRBD1 for D (6 bases). Trimming left V 2 bases short and J 4 bases short, with 13 bases between. The germline V gene has CDR1 SGHDT and CDR2 YYEEEE. This CDR3 is 15 amino acids long. The CDR3 nucleotides are TGTGCCAGCAGCTTAGGACAGAGATCAAATCAGCCCCAGCATTTT. It encodes CASSLGQRSNQPQHF.

The V call is TRBV11-3, the J call TRBJ2-3; the D gene is possibly TRBD2 (6 bases). The V and J ends lost 6 bases and 1 base respectively, with 17 bases between them. The CDR3 is 16 amino acids. Germline assignment: CDR1 SGHNT and CDR2 YENEEA. CDR3 region: CASSSGGNSGTDTQYF. DNA for the CDR3: TGTGCCAGCAGTTCCGGCGGGAACAGCGGCACAGATACGCAGTATTTT.

The CDR3 DNA sequence: TGTGCCAGCAGTTTAGGGGGGGCCCGGGAGCAGTACTTC. As protein: CASSLGGAREQYF. The chain carries TRBV28 and TRBJ2-7, with D possibly being TRBD2 (7 bases). The V gene lost 2 bases and the J gene lost 7 bases, with 12 bases spanning the gap. CDR1 and CDR2 (germline): MDHEN, SYDVKM. The CDR3 runs to 13 residues.

The rearrangement joins TRBV4-2 to TRBJ2-3; a weak D match, TRBD2 (5 bases). CDR3 length: 16 residues. CDR1 and CDR2 (germline): LGHNA, YNFKEQ. V lost 0 bases and J lost 4, with 14 bases in between. This CDR3 reads CASSQDRSGASDTQYF. CDR3 nucleotide sequence: TGTGCCAGCAGCCAAGATAGGAGCGGAGCATCAGATACGCAGTATTTT.

V and J are TRBV11-2 and TRBJ1-4; 7 nucleotides align to TRBD1. The CDR3 loop spans 15 amino acids. Germline CDR1 and CDR2: SGHAT and FQNNGV. V lost 1 base, J lost 7 bases, and 6 bases stayed unmatched. As DNA, the CDR3 is TGTGCCAGCAGCTTAGGTTTAGGGGGCGGTGAAAAACTGTTTTTT. Translated: CASSLGLGGGEKLFF.